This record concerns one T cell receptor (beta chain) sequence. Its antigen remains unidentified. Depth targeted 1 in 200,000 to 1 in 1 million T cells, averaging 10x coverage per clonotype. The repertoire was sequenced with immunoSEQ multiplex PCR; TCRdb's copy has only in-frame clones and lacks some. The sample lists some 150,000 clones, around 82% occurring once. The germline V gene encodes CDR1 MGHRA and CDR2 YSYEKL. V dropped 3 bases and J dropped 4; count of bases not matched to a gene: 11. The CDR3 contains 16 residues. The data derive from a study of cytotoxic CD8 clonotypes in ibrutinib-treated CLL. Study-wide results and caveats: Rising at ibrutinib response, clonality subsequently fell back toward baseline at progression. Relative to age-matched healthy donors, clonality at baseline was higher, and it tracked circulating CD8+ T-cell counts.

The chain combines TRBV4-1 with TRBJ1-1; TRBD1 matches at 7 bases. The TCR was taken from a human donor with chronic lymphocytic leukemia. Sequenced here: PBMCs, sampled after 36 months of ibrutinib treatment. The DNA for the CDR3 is TGCGCCAGCAGCCATTTCCGGGAGACAGGGACCACTGAAGCTTTCTTT. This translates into CASSHFRETGTTEAFF.